The 2 T cell receptor beta chains below were found in one sample sequenced in a study of cytomegalovirus exposure and HLA in healthy donors. Primers for the PCR totalled 60 Vbeta and 13 Jbeta. Libraries were prepared by immunoSEQ multiplex PCR; TCRdb keeps only in-frame clonotypes and omits some of them. The sample records under 200,000 clones, almost 80% being singletons. The sample consisted of PBMCs. These receptors were collected from a man aged 50-59 years in good health and CMV-seropositive.

The J gene is TRBJ1-5, the V gene TRBV19; no definite D call. Per the germline V gene, CDR1 is LNHDA and CDR2 is SQIVND (reference sequence). V was clipped by 3 bases and J by 7 bases, with 13 bases between them. This CDR3 has 14 residues. For the CDR3, the DNA is TGTGCCAGTAGTATCAACAGTCCTTCCCAGCCCCAGCATTTT. This encodes CASSINSPSQPQHF.

This clone was detected once. This CDR3 reads CASSELATSYEQYV. CDR3 DNA: TGTGCCAGCAGCGAACTCGCGACAAGCTACGAGCAGTACGTC. This chain uses TRBV21-1 with TRBJ2-7; the tabulated D call, TRBD1, remains unverified against the DNA. TRBV21-1 counts as a pseudogene. The CDR3 runs 14 residues.